This T cell receptor (beta chain) is drawn from a study of blood T cell repertoires in COVID-19. V was trimmed by 2 bases and J by 0 bases, leaving 8 bases between them. Germline V gene sequence: CDR1 MNHEY, CDR2 SMNVEV (reference sequence). This CDR3 is built from 15 residues. TCRdb's table, derived via immunoSEQ multiplex PCR, lists solely in-frame clones and lacks some. In the table there are approximately 350,000 clones, around four fifths of which are singletons. This chain joins TRBV27 and TRBJ1-5; D unclear. The sequenced material came from peripheral blood. This sequence was found in a man aged 25-40 years with active or convalescent COVID-19. In DNA form, the CDR3 reads TGTGCCAGCAGTTTAAGGAGTTATAGCAATCAGCCCCAGCATTTT. Translation: CASSLRSYSNQPQHF.